The clone carrying this T cell receptor (beta chain) has a count of ten or more. The data were taken from a study of CD8 T cells in ankylosing spondylitis. This CDR3 is built from 14 residues. V trimming: 7 bases; J trimming: 10 bases; junction bases outside the gene matches: 9. TCRdb used MiXCR to reprocess the 5' RACE reads, holding one entry per CDR3 protein. The sample shows approximately 92,000 distinct CDR3 sequences, about 9.1% of them seen only once. The V gene is TRBV12-3 or TRBV12-4, the J gene TRBJ1-6; 8 bases are a match to TRBD1. The clonotype originates from a male donor with ankylosing spondylitis or in good health (not recorded which). The sample taken for sequencing was blood, either unsorted or a sorted T cell fraction (not recorded which). Here the CDR3 DNA reads TGTGCCAGCACCCCGACAGGGGTGGGGTCACCCCTCCACTTT. Protein product: CASTPTGVGSPLHF.